This T cell receptor beta chain was captured by sequencing in a study of T cell responses to AZD1222 COVID-19 vaccine. Study details: Second doses were pooled across both intervals (about 4 or about 12 weeks). General study results and limits: The sample set comprised mostly white British donors with more females, and clonal diversity was possibly underestimated.

CDR3 length: 15 amino acids. V lost 3 bases, J lost 5 bases, and 3 bases stayed unmatched. Germline V gene data show CDR1 as SEHNR and CDR2 as FQNEAQ (reference sequence). Clones were read by immunoSEQ multiplex PCR, and TCRdb kept only the in-frame ones, dropping some. This sample has over 85,000 clones; 90% to 95% occur once, and the top ten carry about 13%. About this clone itself: Its target is unknown.

The chain uses TRBV7-9 and TRBJ2-1; 11 bases match TRBD1. This specimen consisted of peripheral blood, obtained on day 0 of AZD1222 vaccination. The source of this sequence is an adult in good health. In DNA form, the CDR3 reads TGTGCCAGCAGCTTTCAGGACAGGGGGCACAATGAGCAGTTCTTC. This gives the protein CASSFQDRGHNEQFF. The full variable domain, rest sourced from reference TRBV7-9 and TRBJ2-1, is DTGVSQNPRHKITKRGQNVTFRCDPISEHNRLYWYRQTLGQGPEFLTYFQNEAQLEKSRLLSDRFSAERPKGSFSTLEIQRTEQGDSAMYLCASSFQDRGHNEQFFGPGTRLTVL.